Below, 27 T cell receptor beta chains from the same sample are listed, as sequenced in a study of blood T cell repertoires in COVID-19. Clones were sequenced by immunoSEQ multiplex PCR, and TCRdb holds only the in-frame ones, with some missing. The sample includes 200,000 to 300,000 clones, roughly 79% of them seen just once. The sample taken for sequencing was peripheral blood. All receptors come from a woman aged 80 or over with COVID-19, enrolled during active disease.

This clone occurred a few times. This chain links TRBV3-1 (or the pseudogene TRBV3-2) with TRBJ2-3; perhaps TRBD1 as D (6 bases). CDR1 LGHDT and CDR2 YNNKEL come from the germline V gene (reference sequence). The length of the CDR3 is 15 residues. V lost 0 bases and J 6 bases, leaving 13 bases between the germline ends. CDR3 nucleotide sequence: TGTGCCAGCAGCCAAGAAAAGGGGGATTTCGATACGCAGTATTTT. As protein: CASSQEKGDFDTQYF.

This chain uses TRBV28 with TRBJ1-1; a weak D match, TRBD1 (6 bases). V lost 6 bases and J lost 4, with 12 bases in between. The CDR3 extends over 13 amino acids. The germline V gene encodes CDR1 MDHEN and CDR2 SYDVKM. Here the CDR3 reads CASRQTGSTEAFF. CDR3 DNA sequence: TGTGCCAGCAGACAAACAGGGAGCACTGAAGCTTTCTTT.

This rearrangement joins TRBV14 to TRBJ1-1, with D tentatively TRBD1 (5 bases). V lost 1 base and J 6 bases, leaving 15 bases between the germline ends. The V gene's germline CDR1 is SGHDN and CDR2 FVKESK. The CDR3 covers 15 residues. This CDR3 is CASSQVALGGAEAFF. In DNA form, the CDR3 reads TGTGCCAGCAGCCAAGTTGCCCTGGGAGGGGCTGAAGCTTTCTTT.

The chain combines TRBV19 with TRBJ1-5, with 10 bases aligning to TRBD1. Germline V CDR1 and CDR2: LNHDA, SQIVND (reference sequence). The CDR3 totals 16 residues. The ends lost 5 bases at V and 3 bases at J; junction bases unmatched: 7. In DNA form, the CDR3 reads TGTGCCAGTAGTCCCCGGGACAGGGGCCCCAATCAGCCCCAGCATTTT. It encodes CASSPRDRGPNQPQHF.

The chain has TRBV2 and TRBJ1-5; 9 bases match TRBD1. The germline CDR1 and CDR2 sequences are SNHLY and FYNNEI. V was clipped by 5 bases and J by 6 bases; unmatched bases: 5. The CDR3 totals 14 residues. The CDR3 bases are TGTGCCAGCAGTTACGGACAGGGGATTCAGCCCCAGCATTTT. This encodes CASSYGQGIQPQHF.

The chain couples TRBV30 to TRBJ2-7; 10 nucleotides agree with TRBD2. CDR1 GTSNPN and CDR2 SVGIG come from the germline V gene (reference sequence). The V and J ends lost 5 bases and 6 bases, in that order; junction bases with no gene match: 7. The CDR3 contains 13 residues. The CDR3 nucleotides are TGTGCCTGGCGAAGCGGGAGGGTTACCGAGCAGTACTTC. It translates to CAWRSGRVTEQYF.

The chain has TRBV7-9 and TRBJ2-7; 11 bases agree with TRBD2. Trimming cost V 5 bases and J 5 bases; bases outside gene matches: 5. This CDR3 has 14 amino acids. Per the germline V gene, CDR1 is SEHNR and CDR2 is FQNEAQ (reference sequence). The CDR3 DNA is TGTGCCAGCAGCCGTGCGACTAGCGGGAACGAGCAGTACTTC. Amino acid sequence: CASSRATSGNEQYF.

This clone occurred once. The rearrangement links TRBV7-2 to TRBJ1-3, with a weak D call TRBD1 (6 bases). With 5 bases removed from V and 0 bases from J, the gap between germline ends came to 14 bases. From germline, CDR1 is SGHTA and CDR2 FQGNSA. The CDR3 spans 16 residues. The CDR3 sequence: CASSAGQPASGNTIYF. In DNA form, the CDR3 reads TGTGCCAGCAGCGCTGGACAGCCTGCCTCTGGAAACACCATATATTTT.

This chain joins TRBV5-1 and TRBJ2-5; D possibly corresponds to TRBD2 (6 bases). Germline V gene data show CDR1 as SGHRS and CDR2 as YFSETQ. The V end was cut by 4 bases, the J end by 0 bases, with 16 bases between. The CDR3 length is 16 residues. CDR3 amino acids: CASSPLVGGHQETQYF. The DNA for the CDR3 is TGCGCCAGCAGCCCTTTGGTGGGGGGTCACCAAGAGACCCAGTACTTC. Using reference TRBV5-1 and TRBJ2-5 for the parts outside the CDR3, the full variable domain is KAGVTQTPRYLIKTRGQQVTLSCSPISGHRSVSWYQQTPGQGLQFLFEYFSETQRNKGNFPGRFSGRQFSNSRSEMNVSTLELGDSALYLCASSPLVGGHQETQYFGPGTRLLVL.

This sequence joins TRBV10-3 and TRBJ2-7; TRBD1 is a possible D gene (5 bases). Germline CDR1 reads ENHRY; CDR2 reads SYGVKD. The CDR3 is 11 residues long. Deletions cut 6 bases from V and 5 bases from J, with 8 bases between. The CDR3 DNA is TGTGCCATCAGAAGGGGTAACGAGCAGTACTTC. Its translation: CAIRRGNEQYF.

This chain links TRBV7-2 with TRBJ2-3; TRBD2 matches 14 bases. The CDR3 has 16 amino acids. Trimming at V came to 1 base and at J to 6 bases, leaving 3 bases not matched to a gene. CDR1 SGHTA and CDR2 FQGNSA come from the germline V gene. In DNA form, the CDR3 reads TGTGCCAGCAGCTTAGGACTAGCGGGGGGGCATGATACGCAGTATTTT. Its translation: CASSLGLAGGHDTQYF.

V usage is TRBV7-9 and J usage is TRBJ1-4; 8 bases agree with TRBD1. The ends lost 3 bases at V and 10 bases at J; junction bases unmatched: 1. The CDR3 spans 12 residues. Germline CDR1 SEHNR, CDR2 FQNEAQ (reference sequence). CDR3 DNA sequence: TGTGCCAGCAGCTTCGGACAGGGAAAACTGTTTTTT. Its translation: CASSFGQGKLFF.

The V call is TRBV6-5, the J call TRBJ1-1; a possible D gene is TRBD1 (5 bases). The V gene's germline CDR1 is MNHEY and CDR2 SVGAGI. The CDR3 runs 14 residues. V was cut by 5 bases and J by 0 bases, with 10 bases left in between. The CDR3 sequence: CASSPTAVNTEAFF. In DNA form, the CDR3 reads TGTGCCAGCAGTCCGACAGCTGTGAACACTGAAGCTTTCTTT.

V usage is TRBV9 and J usage is TRBJ1-1; 8 positions agree with TRBD1. Germline V lookup: CDR1 SGDLS, CDR2 YYNGEE. The CDR3 is 15 amino acids. The V and J ends lost 2 bases and 1 base, in that order; junction bases with no gene match: 4. The CDR3 DNA follows: TGTGCCAGCAGCGTTTTACAGGGGGGGAACACTGAAGCTTTCTTT. This codes for CASSVLQGGNTEAFF.

The chain has TRBV3-1 (or the pseudogene TRBV3-2) and TRBJ2-7; 8 bases fit TRBD1. CDR1 and CDR2 (germline): LGHDT, YNNKEL (reference sequence). There are 14 residues in the CDR3. V was pared by 3 bases and J by 7 bases, with 8 bases of the junction left unmatched. As DNA, the CDR3 is TGTGCCAGCAGCCACGACAGGGGAACAGGGGAGCAGTACTTC. Protein product: CASSHDRGTGEQYF.

The V gene is TRBV5-1, the J gene TRBJ2-1; 10 positions match TRBD2. This CDR3 spans 15 amino acids. Germline CDR1 and CDR2: SGHRS and YFSETQ. V shed 0 bases, J shed 6 bases, and the junction held 3 bases outside the gene matches. CDR3 protein: CASSLAPSGSNEQFF. Here the CDR3 DNA reads TGCGCCAGCAGCTTGGCGCCTAGCGGGAGCAATGAGCAGTTCTTC.

The J gene is TRBJ2-7, the V gene TRBV28; TRBD1 matches 9 bases. J gave up 7 bases and V 6 bases, and 4 bases lay outside the gene matches. This CDR3 spans 12 amino acids. Looked up from germline, CDR1 is MDHEN and CDR2 is SYDVKM. The CDR3 region has the DNA TGTGCCAGCAGGGGACAGGGTAGGGAGCAGTACTTC. Translating gives CASRGQGREQYF.

This chain uses TRBV19 with TRBJ2-5, with 10 bases lining up with TRBD2. The CDR3 contains 16 residues. Germline loops: CDR1 LNHDA, CDR2 SQIVND (reference sequence). After removal of 5 bases from V and 1 base from J, the junction contained 7 bases not matched to a gene. CDR3 protein: CASSRSGGAFQETQYF. The DNA for the CDR3 is TGTGCCAGTAGTCGAAGCGGGGGGGCCTTCCAAGAGACCCAGTACTTC.

This clone was recorded only once. This chain links TRBV12-5 with TRBJ2-5; no definite D call. Trimming pared 2 bases from V and 5 bases from J, leaving 9 bases between. CDR1 and CDR2 (germline): LGHNT, FRNRAP. CDR3 length: 13 residues. The CDR3 sequence is CASGLTGSETQYF. CDR3 DNA: TGTGCTAGTGGTTTGACTGGTTCGGAGACCCAGTACTTC. The full variable domain, rest sourced from reference TRBV12-5 and TRBJ2-5, is DARVTQTPRHKVTEMGQEVTMRCQPILGHNTVFWYRQTMMQGLELLAYFRNRAPLDDSGMPKDRFSAEMPDATLATLKIQPSEPRDSAVYFCASGLTGSETQYFGPGTRLLVL.

A single count supports this clone. V usage is TRBV5-6 and J usage is TRBJ1-2; D is undetermined. Trimming left V 0 bases short and J 5 bases short, with 17 bases between. CDR3 length: 16 amino acids. Germline values: CDR1 SGHDT, CDR2 YYEEEE. CDR3 sequence (DNA): TGTGCCAGCAGCTTGGCCTGGGCAATCCACTTGTATGGCTACACCTTC. Translating it yields CASSLAWAIHLYGYTF.

CDR3 in DNA: TGTGCCAGCAGTCTAGGACTAGCAACTGAGCAGTTCTTC. Residues: CASSLGLATEQFF. The chain recombines TRBV27 with TRBJ2-1, with 8 bases lining up with TRBD2. V was pared by 5 bases and J by 9 bases, with 6 bases of the junction left unmatched. Germline CDR1 and CDR2: MNHEY and SMNVEV (reference sequence). The CDR3 runs to 13 residues.

This clone appeared once. J is TRBJ1-6 and V is TRBV7-9; 8 bases align to TRBD1. Looked up from germline, CDR1 is SEHNR and CDR2 is FQNEAQ (reference sequence). Trimming took 1 base from V and 9 from J; bases not matched to a gene: 2. The CDR3 extends over 14 amino acids. CDR3 nucleotide sequence: TGTGCCAGCAGCTTAGAGGACAGGGTTTCACCCCTCCACTTT. As protein: CASSLEDRVSPLHF.

Written as DNA, the CDR3 is TGTGCCAGCAGCAAAATCCGCGACAGGGGCACCTACGAGCAGTACTTC. Its protein product is CASSKIRDRGTYEQYF. V and J are TRBV21-1 and TRBJ2-7; the listed D gene, TRBD1, was not tested against the DNA. TRBV21-1 is shown as a pseudogene. The CDR3 has 16 amino acids.

The chain employs TRBV30 and TRBJ2-5; 9 bases line up with TRBD1. CDR1 GTSNPN and CDR2 SVGIG come from the germline V gene (reference sequence). Germline trimming cut 3 bases from V and 7 bases from J; bases unmatched to any gene: 3. CDR3 length equals 12 residues. The CDR3 DNA is TGTGCCTGGAGGCCGACAGGGGGGACCCAGTACTTC. This translates into CAWRPTGGTQYF.

The chain is built from TRBV27 and TRBJ1-5; 7 nucleotides agree with TRBD1. CDR3 length equals 14 residues. The V segment lost 2 bases and the J segment 3 bases; nucleotides outside the gene matches: 1. The germline CDR1 and CDR2 sequences are MNHEY and SMNVEV (reference sequence). The CDR3 coding sequence is TGTGCCAGCAGTTTAGGGACAGTCAATCAGCCCCAGCATTTT. It translates to CASSLGTVNQPQHF.

V gene TRBV12-5 combines with J gene TRBJ2-7, with TRBD1 matching over 7 bases. The CDR3 covers 14 residues. Trimming took 6 bases from V and 0 from J; bases not matched to a gene: 5. Per germline, CDR1 LGHNT and CDR2 FRNRAP. CDR3 residues: CASGQRGPSYEQYF. The CDR3 coding sequence is TGTGCTAGTGGCCAGAGGGGGCCCTCCTACGAGCAGTACTTC.

This clone has a handful of counts. The rearrangement uses TRBV16 and TRBJ2-5, with 7 nucleotides matching TRBD2. The CDR3 totals 13 residues. After removal of 4 bases from V and 5 bases from J, the junction contained 4 bases not matched to a gene. Germline CDR1 reads KGHSY; CDR2 reads FQNENV. In DNA, the CDR3 is TGTGCCAGCAGCCGCCAGGGAGGGGAGACCCAGTACTTC. Protein product: CASSRQGGETQYF.